The clone carrying this T cell receptor (beta chain) was found a few times. Its specificity is not known. The 5'RACE template-switching step produced TCR cDNA and added a universal primer site and UMIs. MiXCR, run by TCRdb on the 5' RACE reads, gives a single entry per CDR3 protein. The sample includes under 350,000 distinct CDR3 sequences, about 4% of them seen just once. The sample belongs to a study of T cells after yellow fever vaccination. The study, taken as a whole, reports: Contamination by abundant bulk-population clonotypes could be present in FACS-sorted repertoires. Post-booster reappearance was seen for most primary-vaccination clones (around 96% CD4, 75% to 90% CD8). Overlap between CD4 and CD8 compartments was detected for a small share of clonotypes.

The CDR3 runs 16 residues. Germline loops: CDR1 SGHVS, CDR2 FQNEAQ. V lost 7 bases, J lost 2 bases, and 11 bases stayed unmatched. This clonotype was sampled from a man younger than 30 who received the YFV17D yellow fever vaccine. The chain recombines TRBV7-8 with TRBJ2-7, with 10 nucleotides matching TRBD2. The material sequenced was PBMCs, taken 5 days after the yellow fever booster vaccination. CDR3 DNA sequence: TGTGCCAGCAACTACAAGCGGGGGGGGAGGACCTACGAGCAGTACTTC. Residues: CASNYKRGGRTYEQYF.